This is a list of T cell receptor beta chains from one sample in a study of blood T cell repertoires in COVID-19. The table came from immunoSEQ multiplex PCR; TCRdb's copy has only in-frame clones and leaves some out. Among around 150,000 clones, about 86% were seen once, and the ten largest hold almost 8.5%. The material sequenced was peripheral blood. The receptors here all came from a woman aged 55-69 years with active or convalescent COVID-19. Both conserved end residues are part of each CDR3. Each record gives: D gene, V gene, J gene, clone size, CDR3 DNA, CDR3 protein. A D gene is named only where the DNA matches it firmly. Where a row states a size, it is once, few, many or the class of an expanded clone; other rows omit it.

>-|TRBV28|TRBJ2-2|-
TGTGCCAGCAGTTTGAGCGGCGGGGAGCTGTTTTTT
CASSLSGGELFF
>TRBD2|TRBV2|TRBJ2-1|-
TGTGCCAGCAGTGTGGCTAGCGGGGGGTGGAATGAGCAGTTCTTC
CASSVASGGWNEQFF
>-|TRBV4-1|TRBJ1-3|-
TGCGCCAGCAGCCAGTCTAACAGGGCGTACTCTGGAAACACCATATATTTT
CASSQSNRAYSGNTIYF
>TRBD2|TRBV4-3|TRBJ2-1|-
TGCGCCAGCAGCCAAGGCGCGGGACTAGCGGGGAAGTACAATGAGCAGTTCTTC
CASSQGAGLAGKYNEQFF
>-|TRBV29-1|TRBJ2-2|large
TGCAGCGTTGTACCGCTGCAGGCGAACACCGGGGAGCTGTTTTTT
CSVVPLQANTGELFF
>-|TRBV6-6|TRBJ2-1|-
TGTGCCAGCGATCGCTCAGGTTCCTACAATGAGCAGTTCTTC
CASDRSGSYNEQFF
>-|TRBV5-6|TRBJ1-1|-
TGTGCCAGCAGCCGGGCGGGCAGCATGAACACTGAAGCTTTCTTT
CASSRAGSMNTEAFF
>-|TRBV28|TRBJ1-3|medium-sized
TGTGCCAGCAGGCCGGGACAAGAAGACACCATATATTTT
CASRPGQEDTIYF
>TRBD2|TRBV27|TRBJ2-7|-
TGTGCCAGCAGGACTAGCGGAACCTACGAGCAGTACTTC
CASRTSGTYEQYF
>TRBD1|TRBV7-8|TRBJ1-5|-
TGTGCCAGCAGCAACCGGAGACAGGGTTTGTACCAGCCCCAGCATTTT
CASSNRRQGLYQPQHF
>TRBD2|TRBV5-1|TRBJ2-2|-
TGCGCCAGCAGCTTGGAAGCGGGAGGGCCCGGGGAGCTGTTTTTT
CASSLEAGGPGELFF
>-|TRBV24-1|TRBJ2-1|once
TGTGCCACCAGTGATCCTCAGGTACCTGCCGACAATGAGCAGTTCTTC
CATSDPQVPADNEQFF
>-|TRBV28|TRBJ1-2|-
TGTGCCAGCAGTTTGGGAGCTCGCGGCGATGGCTACACCTTC
CASSLGARGDGYTF
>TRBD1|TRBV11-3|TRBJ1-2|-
TGTGCCAGCAGCTTAGTACAGACAGGGGCGGGCTACACCTTC
CASSLVQTGAGYTF
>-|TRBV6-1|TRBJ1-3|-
TGTGCCAGCAGTGAGAAGCGAATCTCTGGAAACACCATATATTTT
CASSEKRISGNTIYF
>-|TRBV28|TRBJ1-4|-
TGTGCCAGCAGGCACGCCCGGGGTGGCCGAAATGAAAAACTGTTTTTT
CASRHARGGRNEKLFF
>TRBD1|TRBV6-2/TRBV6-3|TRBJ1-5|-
TGTGCCAGCGGTGACTGGGACAGCCCAAATCAGCCCCAGCATTTT
CASGDWDSPNQPQHF
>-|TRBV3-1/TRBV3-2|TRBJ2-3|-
TGTGCCAGCAGCCACCGCACCAGAGATACGCAGTATTTT
CASSHRTRDTQYF
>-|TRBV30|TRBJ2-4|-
TGTGCCTGGAGTGTACAGGGCAAAAACATTCAGTACTTC
CAWSVQGKNIQYF
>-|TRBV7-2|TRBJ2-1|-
TGTGCCAGCAGCTCCACTAGTGACCCCTCCTACAATGAGCAGTTCTTC
CASSSTSDPSYNEQFF
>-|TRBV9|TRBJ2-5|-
TGTGCCAGCAGCGTTGGAGCGAGACGAAGTCAAGAGACCCAGTACTTC
CASSVGARRSQETQYF
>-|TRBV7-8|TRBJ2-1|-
TGTGCCAGCAGCCCTAACAGTGAGCAGTTCTTC
CASSPNSEQFF
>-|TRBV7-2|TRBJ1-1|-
TGTGCCAGCAGCTTAGAGGGCAGGGGAACGACTGAAGCTTTCTTT
CASSLEGRGTTEAFF
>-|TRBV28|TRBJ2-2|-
TGTGCCAGCTTCCTCCCCGGCGGAACCGGGGAGCTGTTTTTT
CASFLPGGTGELFF
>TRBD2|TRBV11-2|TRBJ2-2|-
TGTGCCAGCAGCTTAGTAAGCGGGGGAGGCACCGGGGAGCTGTTTTTT
CASSLVSGGGTGELFF
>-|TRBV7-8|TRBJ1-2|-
TGTGCCAGCAGTTGGCAGGTTGAGTCTAACTATGGCTACACCTTC
CASSWQVESNYGYTF
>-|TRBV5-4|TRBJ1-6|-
TGTGCCAGCAGTCGGGACTACTCGAATTCACCCCTCCACTTT
CASSRDYSNSPLHF
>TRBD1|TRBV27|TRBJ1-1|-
TGTGCCAGCAGTTATATAGGGGGCTCCACTGAAGCTTTCTTT
CASSYIGGSTEAFF
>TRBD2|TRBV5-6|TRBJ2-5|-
TGTGCCAGCAGCACTCTAGCGGGGGGGCTGGAGACCCAGTACTTC
CASSTLAGGLETQYF
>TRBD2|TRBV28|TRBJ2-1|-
TGTGCCAGCAGTCAAAGAGCGGGATGGAACAATGAGCAGTTCTTC
CASSQRAGWNNEQFF
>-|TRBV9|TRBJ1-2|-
TGTGCCAGCAGCGTAGACTTGGGCGGCTACACCTTC
CASSVDLGGYTF
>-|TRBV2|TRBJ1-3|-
TGTGCCAGCAGTCCGTTCCAGGGGACTGGAAACACCATATATTTT
CASSPFQGTGNTIYF
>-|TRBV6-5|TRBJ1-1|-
TGTGCCAGCAGCCTGGGAGGGTACGTTGCTTTCTTT
CASSLGGYVAFF
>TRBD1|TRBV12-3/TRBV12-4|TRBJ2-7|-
TGTGCCAGCAGTCGGGATGGGACAGGGGGTTACTTC
CASSRDGTGGYF
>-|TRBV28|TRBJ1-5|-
TGTGCCAGCAGTGGCGAGGTGCGGATTCAGCCCCAGCATTTT
CASSGEVRIQPQHF
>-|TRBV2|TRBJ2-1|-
TGTGCCAGCAAGCTCGACACGAGCTCCTACAATGAGCAGTTCTTC
CASKLDTSSYNEQFF
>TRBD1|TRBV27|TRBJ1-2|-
TGTGCCAGCAGTTCCAATAGTGGGGACAGGGTCGCCTATGGCTACACCTTC
CASSSNSGDRVAYGYTF
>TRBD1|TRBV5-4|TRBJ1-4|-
TGTGCCAGCAGCTTGGGCGGGACAGGGGGCGAAAAACTGTTTTTT
CASSLGGTGGEKLFF
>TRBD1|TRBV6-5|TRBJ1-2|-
TGTGCCAGCAGCCTTGGAGTGGGGACAGTCTATGGCTACACCTTC
CASSLGVGTVYGYTF
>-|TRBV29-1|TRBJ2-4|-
TGCAGCGTTGAATACGGAATGGGTGCGGACATTCAGTACTTC
CSVEYGMGADIQYF
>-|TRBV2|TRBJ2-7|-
TGTGCCAGCCGACTAAACGAGCAGTACTTC
CASRLNEQYF
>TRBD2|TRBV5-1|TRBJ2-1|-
TGCGCCAGCAGCTTGGCGACTAGCGGGAATGAGCAGTTCTTC
CASSLATSGNEQFF
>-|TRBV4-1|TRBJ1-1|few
TGCGCCAGCAGCCTCCCCAGGGGTCAGATGAACACTGAAGCTTTCTTT
CASSLPRGQMNTEAFF
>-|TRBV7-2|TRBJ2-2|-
TGTGCCAGCAGCTTAGATTCCTCCGGGGAGCTGTTTTTT
CASSLDSSGELFF
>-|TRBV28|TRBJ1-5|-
TGTGCCAGCAGTTCCCGGGCCCAGGGTAGTCAGCCCCAGCATTTT
CASSSRAQGSQPQHF
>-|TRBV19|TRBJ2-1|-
TGTGCCAGTAGTAACCCTAGTGGCTCCTACAATGAGCAGTTCTTC
CASSNPSGSYNEQFF
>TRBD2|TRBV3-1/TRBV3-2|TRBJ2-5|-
TGTGCCAGCAGCCCACGACTAGCGGGAGGAGGCCAAGAGACCCAGTACTTC
CASSPRLAGGGQETQYF
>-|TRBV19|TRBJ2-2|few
TGTGCCAGTAGTATTCGGACACCCGCGAACACCGGGGAGCTGTTTTTT
CASSIRTPANTGELFF
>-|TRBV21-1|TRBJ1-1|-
TGTGCCGGACTAATGAACACTGAAGCTTTCTTT
CAGLMNTEAFF
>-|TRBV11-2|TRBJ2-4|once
TGTGCCAGCAGCTTAGATCCCTTGGACAGCAAAATAGCCAAAAACATTCAGTACTTC
CASSLDPLDSKIAKNIQYF
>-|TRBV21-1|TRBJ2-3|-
TGTGCCAGCAGCAGGCACCAACGGGAGCGGGAGAGTCCGCAGTATTTT
CASSRHQRERESPQYF
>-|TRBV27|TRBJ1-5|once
TGTGCCAGCAGCCACGTCAGTAGCAATCAGCCCCAGCATTTT
CASSHVSSNQPQHF
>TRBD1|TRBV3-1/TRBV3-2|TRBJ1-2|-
TGTGCCAGCAGCCAAGCCGACAGGGGAGGTGGCTACACCTTC
CASSQADRGGGYTF